These 32 T cell receptor beta chains were all obtained from the same sample, sequenced in a study of shared clonotypes between healthy human individuals. TCRdb's table, derived via immunoSEQ multiplex PCR, lists solely in-frame clones and lacks some. The sample lists 2 million to 3 million clones; more than 85% were seen once. The sequenced material came from naive CD4+ T cells from PBMCs. As to subset: CD45RA+ positively selected. The receptor source for this set is a young man in good health. Some clones in this sample may be carry-over from other donors' samples.

This chain links TRBV7-9 with TRBJ2-3; tentatively, D is TRBD2 (5 bases). Per germline, CDR1 SEHNR and CDR2 FQNEAQ (reference sequence). Trimming took off 5 bases at V and 8 bases at J, with 23 bases between the two ends. The CDR3 sequence is 16 residues long. CDR3 DNA sequence: TGTGCCAGCAGCCCTGATCGAGCGGAAGGTTATGGTACGCAGTATTTT. Translated: CASSPDRAEGYGTQYF.

This clone showed up just a few times. V is TRBV28 and J is TRBJ1-1; D call uncertain. Trimming took off 5 bases at V and 5 bases at J, with 12 bases between the two ends. Germline CDR1 reads MDHEN; CDR2 reads SYDVKM. The CDR3 consists of 13 residues. The CDR3, as DNA: TGTGCCAGCAGTATCGCTTCGGGGACTGAAGCTTTCTTT. It codes for CASSIASGTEAFF.

V gene TRBV18 combines with J gene TRBJ1-1; maybe TRBD1 (5 bases). Trimming removed 3 bases at V and 4 bases at J, with 15 bases between. Germline CDR1 is KGHSH and CDR2 is LQKENI. This CDR3 is built from 15 residues. The CDR3 DNA reads TGTGCCAGCTCACCGAGCCAGGGCGCCAGCACTGAAGCTTTCTTT. Protein: CASSPSQGASTEAFF.

CDR3 residues: CASSHNPSTPTEAFF. CDR3 nucleotides: TGTGCCAGCAGTCATAACCCAAGTACTCCCACTGAAGCTTTCTTT. The V and J genes are TRBV28 and TRBJ1-1; D not resolved. V lost 5 bases, J lost 4 bases, and 17 bases lay in between. Germline CDR1 MDHEN, CDR2 SYDVKM. The CDR3 loop spans 15 amino acids.

The J gene is TRBJ2-7, the V gene TRBV28; D might be TRBD1 (5 bases). Trimming removed 8 bases from V and 3 bases from J, with 29 bases in between. CDR3 size: 18 residues. CDR1 is MDHEN and CDR2 is SYDVKM in the germline V gene. The chain's CDR3 is CASEPGGAVSHHDYEQYF. DNA of the CDR3: TGTGCCAGCGAACCAGGTGGGGCAGTATCCCACCACGACTACGAGCAGTACTTC.

This chain joins TRBV11-3 and TRBJ2-1, with 12 bases lining up with TRBD2. The V gene end was trimmed by 1 base and the J gene end by 8 bases; junction bases not matched to a gene: 3. This CDR3 has 15 residues. The germline CDR1 and CDR2 sequences are SGHNT and YENEEA. CDR3 nucleotides: TGTGCCAGCAGCTTAGGACTAGCGGGAGTCCATGAGCAGTTCTTC. As protein: CASSLGLAGVHEQFF. Looking up the rest from reference TRBV11-3 and TRBJ2-1 gives the full variable domain: EAGVVQSPRYKIIEKKQPVAFWCNPISGHNTLYWYLQNLGQGPELLIRYENEEAVDDSQLPKDRFSAERLKGVDSTLKIQPAELGDSAVYLCASSLGLAGVHEQFFGPGTRLTVL.

The chain recombines TRBV5-4 with TRBJ1-3, with 7 bases fitting TRBD1. The CDR3 runs 16 residues. Unmatched junction bases numbered 7, after V lost 4 bases and J lost 0 bases. Germline CDR1 SGHNT, CDR2 YYREEE (reference sequence). The CDR3 DNA reads as TGTGCCAGCAGCCCAGGGGGTGCCACCTCTGGAAACACCATATATTTT. The encoded protein is CASSPGGATSGNTIYF.

The chain recombines TRBV5-1 with TRBJ2-1; possible D gene TRBD2, 6 bases. CDR1 is SGHRS, CDR2 YFSETQ, per germline. The CDR3 contains 11 residues. The V gene lost 7 bases and the J gene lost 16 bases, with 18 bases spanning the gap. This CDR3 reads CASGSLGLEFF. The DNA of the CDR3 is TGCGCCAGCGGCAGCTTGGGACTTGAATTCTTC.

This chain joins TRBV9 and TRBJ1-1, with D uncertain. Germline-derived CDR1 and CDR2 are SGDLS and YYNGEE. The CDR3 sequence is 14 residues long. Trimming cost V 0 bases and J 4 bases, with 10 bases left between them. CDR3 amino acids: CASSVGTGSTEAFF. CDR3 in DNA: TGTGCCAGCAGCGTAGGTACGGGGAGCACTGAAGCTTTCTTT.

This chain connects TRBV11-2 to TRBJ2-5; a weak D match, TRBD2 (5 bases). In germline, CDR1 is SGHAT, CDR2 FQNNGV. V dropped 1 base and J dropped 5 bases, with 8 bases sitting between them. The CDR3 spans 13 residues. This CDR3 is CASSLGTGETQYF. DNA for the CDR3: TGTGCCAGCAGCTTAGGGACTGGCGAGACCCAGTACTTC.

J is TRBJ1-1 and V is TRBV6-6; no definite D call. The CDR3 runs 14 residues. V lost 2 bases, J lost 2 bases, and 9 bases lay in between. Germline assignment: CDR1 MNHNY and CDR2 SVGAGI (reference sequence). The CDR3 DNA follows: TGTGCCAGCAGTTACGGCCAAGCTAACACTGAAGCTTTCTTT. Amino acid sequence: CASSYGQANTEAFF.

The CDR3: CASRTGPYEQYF. CDR3 in DNA: TGTGCCAGCAGAACGGGGCCCTACGAGCAGTACTTC. The J gene is TRBJ2-7, the V gene TRBV6-5; D assignment may be TRBD1 or TRBD2 (5 bases each). This CDR3 contains 12 residues. Germline CDR1 MNHEY, CDR2 SVGAGI. The germline V and J ends were trimmed by 6 bases and 2 bases, with 8 bases remaining between them.

Concerning this clone: Within the sample, other DNA sequences also encode this same CDR3. The rearrangement uses TRBV5-4 and TRBJ1-1; D unclear. V was clipped by 0 bases and J by 3 bases, with 9 bases between them. From germline, CDR1 is SGHNT and CDR2 YYREEE (reference sequence). CDR3 length: 14 amino acids. For the CDR3, the DNA is TGTGCCAGCAGCTTGGGGGGTAGGGACACTGAAGCTTTCTTT. Translation: CASSLGGRDTEAFF.

The genes are TRBV9 and TRBJ1-3; TRBD1 matches 9 bases. Germline V gives CDR1 SGDLS, CDR2 YYNGEE. The CDR3 is made up of 18 amino acids. The junction had 13 bases not matched to a gene; V was cut back by 3 bases and J by 3 bases. CDR3 sequence: CASSATSGQGESGNTIYF. DNA for the CDR3: TGTGCCAGCAGCGCAACTTCGGGACAGGGAGAAAGTGGAAACACCATATATTTT.

Notes on this clone: The sample has other DNA sequences that encode this CDR3 too. This chain uses TRBV5-1 with TRBJ2-1, with D perhaps TRBD1 (6 bases). Germline V gene sequence: CDR1 SGHRS, CDR2 YFSETQ. With 0 bases removed from V and 0 bases from J, the gap between germline ends came to 13 bases. This CDR3 is built from 17 residues. CDR3 residues: CASSLGGTSSSYNEQFF. CDR3 in DNA: TGCGCCAGCAGCTTGGGGGGGACATCTAGCTCCTACAATGAGCAGTTCTTC.

The rearrangement joins TRBV5-4 to TRBJ2-5, with D perhaps TRBD1 or TRBD2 (6 bases each). V was cut by 0 bases and J by 2 bases, with 11 bases left in between. Germline lookup yields CDR1 SGHNT and CDR2 YYREEE (reference sequence). The CDR3 has 15 amino acids. The CDR3 region is CASSLVRGPQETQYF. As DNA, the CDR3 is TGTGCCAGCAGCTTGGTTCGGGGGCCTCAAGAGACCCAGTACTTC.

In DNA form, the CDR3 reads TGTGCCAGCAGAGGGACAGTATATAATTCACCCCTCCACTTT. This sequence encodes CASRGTVYNSPLHF. The V and J genes are TRBV6-5 and TRBJ1-6, with 7 bases that match TRBD1. The ends lost 6 bases at V and 4 bases at J; junction bases unmatched: 3. The CDR3 spans 14 residues. Germline values: CDR1 MNHEY, CDR2 SVGAGI.

As to this clone: Other nucleotide sequences from this sample produce the same CDR3. DNA of the CDR3: TGCAGCGTACGGACAGGGGTGACCGGGGAGCTGTTTTTT. This gives the protein CSVRTGVTGELFF. This sequence joins TRBV29-1 and TRBJ2-2, with 9 nucleotides matching TRBD1. The germline CDR1 and CDR2 sequences are SQVTM and ANQGSEA. This CDR3 is 13 amino acids long. V lost 6 bases to trimming and J lost 5 bases; unmatched junction nucleotides: 4.

The chain is built from TRBV28 and TRBJ1-3, with a tentative D call TRBD1 (6 bases). CDR3 length: 14 amino acids. Trimming took 3 bases from V and 4 from J, leaving 10 bases between them. Germline CDR1 and CDR2: MDHEN and SYDVKM. CDR3 coding DNA: TGTGCCAGCAGTTTGGCCCAGGGGGGAAACACCATATATTTT. Its translation: CASSLAQGGNTIYF.

The chain combines TRBV10-2 with TRBJ2-5; 12 nucleotides match TRBD1. V was pared by 10 bases and J by 4 bases, with 7 bases of the junction left unmatched. Germline V gene lookup returns CDR1 WSHSY and CDR2 SAAADI. The CDR3 contains 14 residues. CDR3 amino acids: CANRDRGQGETQYF. In DNA form, the CDR3 reads TGCGCCAACAGGGACAGGGGGCAGGGAGAGACCCAGTACTTC.

As to this clone: Other DNA sequences of this sample code for an identical CDR3. The chain uses TRBV19 and TRBJ2-5, with 9 nucleotides matching TRBD1. V lost 3 bases, J lost 5 bases, and 4 bases stayed unmatched. Looked up from germline, CDR1 is LNHDA and CDR2 is SQIVND (reference sequence). The CDR3 spans 14 residues. DNA of the CDR3: TGTGCCAGTAGTATCGGGACAGGGTGGGAGACCCAGTACTTC. Protein sequence: CASSIGTGWETQYF. The complete variable domain, with remaining parts taken from reference TRBV19 and TRBJ2-5, reads DGGITQSPKYLFRKEGQNVTLSCEQNLNHDAMYWYRQDPGQGLRLIYYSQIVNDFQKGDIAEGYSVSREKKESFPLTVTSAQKNPTAFYLCASSIGTGWETQYFGPGTRLLVL.

The rearrangement links TRBV13 to TRBJ2-7, with 11 bases lining up with TRBD2. Looked up from germline, CDR1 is PRHDT and CDR2 is FYEKMQ (reference sequence). Trimming at V came to 4 bases and at J to 5 bases, leaving 10 bases not matched to a gene. The CDR3 totals 16 residues. CDR3 region: CASSSGGLAEVDEQYF. The CDR3 bases are TGTGCCAGCAGCTCAGGGGGACTAGCGGAGGTGGACGAGCAGTACTTC. Complete variable domain (other parts from reference TRBV13 and TRBJ2-7): AAGVIQSPRHLIKEKRETATLKCYPIPRHDTVYWYQQGPGQDPQFLISFYEKMQSDKGSIPDRFSAQQFSDYHSELNMSSLELGDSALYFCASSSGGLAEVDEQYFGPGTRLTVT.

This chain links TRBV15 with TRBJ1-1; D call uncertain. V was shortened by 3 bases and J by 6 bases, with 11 bases between the two germline ends. The CDR3 spans 13 residues. In germline, CDR1 is LNHNV, CDR2 YYDKDF (reference sequence). CDR3 nucleotides: TGTGCCACCAGCAGTCCCCTCAATCCTGAAGCTTTCTTT. It encodes CATSSPLNPEAFF.

This chain connects TRBV27 to TRBJ2-7; D possibly corresponds to TRBD2 (6 bases). V was pared by 0 bases and J by 0 bases, with 12 bases between. This CDR3 region has 16 residues. The germline CDR1 and CDR2 sequences are MNHEY and SMNVEV (reference sequence). CDR3 protein: CASSLSWEVPSYEQYF. The CDR3 DNA sequence: TGTGCCAGCAGTTTATCATGGGAGGTGCCCTCCTACGAGCAGTACTTC.

The CDR3 sequence is CASSLLGQGSRETQYF. The CDR3 coding sequence is TGTGCCAGCAGTCTCCTCGGACAGGGAAGCCGGGAGACCCAGTACTTC. The chain employs TRBV25-1 and TRBJ2-5; 8 bases line up with TRBD1. CDR1 and CDR2 from the germline V gene are MGHDK and SYGVNS. J lost 5 bases, V lost 5 bases, and 13 bases had no gene match. This CDR3 contains 16 residues.

The chain carries TRBV18 and TRBJ2-5; D call uncertain. The germline V gene encodes CDR1 KGHSH and CDR2 LQKENI. Trimming pared 3 bases from V and 1 base from J, leaving 9 bases between. The CDR3 is made up of 14 amino acids. The CDR3: CASSPLQIQETQYF. CDR3 DNA: TGTGCCAGCTCACCTCTTCAGATCCAAGAGACCCAGTACTTC.

This chain uses TRBV5-1 with TRBJ2-3; TRBD1 aligns across 8 bases. The V and J ends lost 0 bases and 7 bases, in that order; junction bases with no gene match: 7. In germline, CDR1 is SGHRS, CDR2 YFSETQ. This CDR3 contains 15 residues. CDR3 protein: CASSLGSQGANTQYF. The CDR3 nucleotides are TGCGCCAGCAGCTTGGGGTCTCAGGGGGCCAATACGCAGTATTTT.

This chain joins TRBV30 and TRBJ1-6; maybe TRBD1 (6 bases). The CDR3 is made up of 12 amino acids. The V end was cut by 5 bases, the J end by 5 bases, with 7 bases between. Germline V gene data show CDR1 as GTSNPN and CDR2 as SVGIG (reference sequence). CDR3 loop: CAWAGDNSPLHF. The DNA of the CDR3 is TGTGCCTGGGCAGGGGATAATTCACCCCTCCACTTT.

V is TRBV5-6 and J is TRBJ1-2; weak D call: TRBD1 (6 bases). V was pared by 4 bases and J by 4 bases, with 17 bases between. From germline, CDR1 is SGHDT and CDR2 YYEEEE. This CDR3 has 15 amino acids. In DNA form, the CDR3 reads TGTGCCAGCAGCCGCCCGGACAGACTTAGCTATGGCTACACCTTC. This codes for CASSRPDRLSYGYTF.

The V and J genes are TRBV4-3 and TRBJ1-4; the D is unclear. The CDR3 spans 15 residues. The V end lost 1 base, the J end lost 0 bases, and 6 bases lay between the germline ends. Germline assignment: CDR1 LGHNA and CDR2 YSLEER. In DNA, the CDR3 is TGCGCCAGCAGCCAAGGGCCGGCAACTAATGAAAAACTGTTTTTT. Its translation: CASSQGPATNEKLFF.

CDR3 amino acids: CASSYSGTTFLYTQYF. The CDR3 DNA follows: TGTGCCAGCAGTTACAGCGGGACTACCTTCCTTTATACGCAGTATTTT. This sequence joins TRBV6-5 and TRBJ2-3, with 7 bases matching TRBD2. V was pared by 2 bases and J by 7 bases, with 12 bases of the junction left unmatched. The CDR3 is made up of 16 amino acids. From germline, CDR1 is MNHEY and CDR2 SVGAGI.

V gene TRBV25-1 combines with J gene TRBJ2-7, with D tentatively TRBD2 (5 bases). Trimming took 2 bases from V and 3 from J, leaving 14 bases between them. CDR1 is MGHDK, CDR2 SYGVNS, per germline. The CDR3 sequence is 15 residues long. The CDR3 coding sequence is TGTGCCAGCAGTGAAGCAAGGGCGGGCGGCTACGAGCAGTACTTC. It codes for CASSEARAGGYEQYF.